These 8 T cell receptor beta chains share one sample of origin, sequenced in a study of vaccination and CD4 T cells after COVID-19. As for treatment: roughly ten-day PBMC culture with coronavirus spike peptide pools or control peptides (ViraFEST assay). Their target antigens are unknown. With the Oncomine TCR Beta short-read assay, DNA from cultured CD4+ T cells was sequenced. From the PCR reads, TCRdb called clonotypes with MiXCR, one entry per CDR3 protein. The sample has some 10,000 distinct CDR3 sequences, about half seen once. Sequences were obtained from CD4+ T cells from blood, cultured in vitro. Receptor source: a human donor who had recovered from COVID-19.

Worth noting for this clonotype: Germline and junction disagree at one end, which may indicate a read error. The CDR3 is CASSFGSGLAGGLGETQYF. The CDR3 DNA is TGTGCGAGCAGTTTCGGCTCGGGACTAGCGGGGGGGCTCGGTGAGACCCAGTACTTC. This chain uses TRBV2 with TRBJ2-5; 16 bases agree with TRBD2. The CDR3 has 19 residues. CDR1 and CDR2 (germline): SNHLY, FYNNEI.

This sequence joins TRBV7-9 and TRBJ1-6; D gene unclear. V shed 8 bases and J shed 7 bases, with 12 bases lying between them. This CDR3 is built from 13 residues. The germline V gene encodes CDR1 SEHNR and CDR2 FQNEAQ (reference sequence). In nucleotides, the CDR3 is TGTGCCAGCGGAGACACGAAAAATTCACCCCTCCACTTT. It translates to CASGDTKNSPLHF.

The chain is built from TRBV20-1 and TRBJ2-3; 7 nucleotides line up with TRBD1. J lost 2 bases, V lost 5 bases, and 4 bases had no gene match. Germline V lookup: CDR1 DFQATT, CDR2 SNEGSKA (reference sequence). The CDR3 is made up of 13 amino acids. CDR3: CSAVDRATDTQYF. The CDR3 region has the DNA TGCAGTGCTGTTGACAGGGCCACAGATACGCAGTATTTT.

The chain combines TRBV4-1 with TRBJ1-1; no firm D call. Germline values: CDR1 MGHRA, CDR2 YSYEKL. The V end was cut by 7 bases, the J end by 3 bases, with 15 bases between. This CDR3 is built from 14 residues. The CDR3: CASTPHGTHTEAFF. In DNA, the CDR3 is TGCGCCAGCACCCCACACGGAACACACACTGAAGCTTTCTTT.

This clonotype has more than one count but fewer than ten. The chain joins TRBV2 to TRBJ1-6; 7 bases fit TRBD1. Germline values: CDR1 SNHLY, CDR2 FYNNEI. The trim removed 8 bases at V and 7 bases at J, leaving 8 bases unmatched. This CDR3 is built from 14 residues. Written as DNA, the CDR3 is TGTGCCAGCTTGTCGGGACAGATAAATTCACCCCTCCACTTT. This encodes CASLSGQINSPLHF.

This chain joins TRBV11-3 and TRBJ2-7; possibly TRBD2 for D (6 bases). This CDR3 is built from 13 residues. V was cut by 7 bases and J by 2 bases, with 12 bases left in between. Germline lookup yields CDR1 SGHNT and CDR2 YENEEA. The CDR3 is CASTLGGTYEQYF. The CDR3 DNA is TGTGCCAGCACCCTGGGGGGTACCTACGAGCAGTACTTC.

The sample holds a few counts of this clonotype. The rearrangement uses TRBV6-4 and TRBJ1-2, with 9 bases lining up with TRBD1. This CDR3 contains 15 residues. V lost 6 bases and J lost 6; bases outside the gene matches: 11. Germline CDR1 reads MRHNA; CDR2 reads SNTAGT. The CDR3 loop reads CASRTSRDRVHGYTF. The CDR3 nucleotides are TGTGCCAGCAGGACCTCCCGGGACAGGGTGCATGGCTACACCTTC.

This clonotype was seen a single time. This chain uses TRBV12-3 or TRBV12-4 with TRBJ1-1; a weak D match, TRBD1 (5 bases). The CDR3 contains 15 residues. Deletions cut 0 bases from V and 11 bases from J, with 19 bases between. The CDR3 nucleotides are TGTGCCAGCAGTTTAGCGGGGAAGGGGACGGAAGTTGCTTTCTTT. This codes for CASSLAGKGTEVAFF.